The 23 T cell receptor beta chains reported below all come from one sample, sequenced in a study of T cell changes during pregnancy in multiple sclerosis. Measured with immunoSEQ multiplex PCR; TCRdb has only the in-frame clones, and not every one. The sample has 34,000 or so clones; about nine tenths are singletons. The specimen comprised CD8+ T cells from peripheral blood mononuclear cells, sampled before pregnancy. The receptor source for this set is a female donor with multiple sclerosis, enrolled in a pregnancy study.

The V gene is TRBV7-2, the J gene TRBJ2-3, with 8 positions matching TRBD2. V dropped 2 bases and J dropped 0; count of bases not matched to a gene: 10. Germline loops: CDR1 SGHTA, CDR2 FQGNSA. The CDR3 is 18 residues long. CDR3 in amino acids: CASSLTFAASGSTDTQYF. CDR3 in DNA: TGTGCCAGCAGCTTAACCTTCGCGGCTAGCGGGAGCACAGATACGCAGTATTTT.

J is TRBJ1-2 and V is TRBV2; D is undetermined. CDR1 is SNHLY, CDR2 FYNNEI, per germline. The CDR3 has 16 residues. V was trimmed by 0 bases and J by 8 bases, leaving 19 bases between them. CDR3 region: CASSEALQGLNRGYTF. CDR3 bases: TGTGCCAGCAGTGAAGCGCTTCAAGGACTAAACCGGGGCTACACCTTC.

This chain links TRBV6-6 with TRBJ2-1; the match to TRBD2 covers 14 bases. CDR3 length: 16 amino acids. Per germline, CDR1 MNHNY and CDR2 SVGAGI (reference sequence). The junction had 10 bases not matched to a gene; V was cut back by 6 bases and J by 9 bases. This CDR3 is CASSRVGLAGGIEQFF. The DNA for the CDR3 is TGTGCCAGCAGCCGCGTCGGACTAGCGGGGGGAATTGAGCAGTTCTTC.

The V and J genes are TRBV13 and TRBJ2-1; 8 nucleotides line up with TRBD1. The length of the CDR3 is 14 residues. Germline values: CDR1 PRHDT, CDR2 FYEKMQ (reference sequence). The J segment lost 9 bases and the V segment lost 1 base, leaving 5 bases of the junction unmatched. In nucleotides, the CDR3 is TGTGCCAGCAGCTTAGCTAGGACAGGGACTGAGCAGTTCTTC. This gives the protein CASSLARTGTEQFF.

The chain carries TRBV6-1 and TRBJ1-1; maybe TRBD1 (5 bases). The V end was cut by 1 base, the J end by 1 base, with 10 bases between. Germline V gene data show CDR1 as MNHNS and CDR2 as SASEGT. CDR3 length: 15 residues. The CDR3 coding sequence is TGTGCCAGCAGTGAAGAAGGGGTTAGGAACACTGAAGCTTTCTTT. Its translation: CASSEEGVRNTEAFF.

V is TRBV4-2 and J is TRBJ2-6; a possible D gene is TRBD1 (5 bases). Between the trimmed V and J ends, which lost 0 bases and 0 bases, there was a span of 12 bases. The germline gives CDR1 LGHNA, CDR2 YNFKEQ. CDR3 length equals 18 residues. CDR3 amino acids: CASSQEGPTLSGANVLTF. CDR3 sequence (DNA): TGTGCCAGCAGCCAAGAGGGGCCGACCCTCTCTGGGGCCAACGTCCTGACTTTC.

The chain carries TRBV4-1 and TRBJ2-7; D might be TRBD2 (6 bases). The germline V and J ends were trimmed by 4 bases and 6 bases, with 13 bases remaining between them. The length of the CDR3 is 13 residues. CDR1 and CDR2 (germline): MGHRA, YSYEKL. The CDR3 protein is CASSPNRDSEQYF. In DNA, the CDR3 is TGCGCCAGCAGCCCGAACCGGGACTCCGAGCAGTACTTC.

This chain connects TRBV9 to TRBJ1-2; D is unresolved. Between the trimmed V and J ends, which lost 2 bases and 4 bases, there was a span of 15 bases. CDR1 SGDLS and CDR2 YYNGEE come from the germline V gene. The CDR3 has 15 amino acids. The CDR3 DNA reads TGTGCCAGCAGCGTCGGTGTAGAGTGGGCCTATGGCTACACCTTC. This sequence encodes CASSVGVEWAYGYTF.

The chain recombines TRBV19 with TRBJ1-2; 7 bases agree with TRBD1. The CDR3 is 16 amino acids. The germline CDR1 and CDR2 sequences are LNHDA and SQIVND (reference sequence). J lost 6 bases, V lost 7 bases, and 17 bases had no gene match. In nucleotides, the CDR3 is TGTGCCAGTACCCTAAGCTCACAGGGGTTATGGAATGGCTACACCTTC. Encoded protein: CASTLSSQGLWNGYTF. Based on the CDR3 plus reference TRBV19 and TRBJ1-2, the full variable domain is DGGITQSPKYLFRKEGQNVTLSCEQNLNHDAMYWYRQDPGQGLRLIYYSQIVNDFQKGDIAEGYSVSREKKESFPLTVTSAQKNPTAFYLCASTLSSQGLWNGYTFGSGTRLTVV.

The rearrangement joins TRBV7-9 to TRBJ1-2; possible D gene TRBD1, 6 bases. Germline-derived CDR1 and CDR2 are SEHNR and FQNEAQ (reference sequence). The V and J ends lost 5 bases and 2 bases respectively, with 9 bases between them. The CDR3 loop spans 13 amino acids. The chain's CDR3 is CASSTGQNYGYTF. As DNA, the CDR3 is TGTGCCAGCAGCACCGGACAGAACTATGGCTACACCTTC.

This clone was seen a handful of times. The chain couples TRBV5-1 to TRBJ2-1, with TRBD2 matching 8 bases. Germline V lookup: CDR1 SGHRS, CDR2 YFSETQ. The CDR3 length is 16 residues. V lost 0 bases and J lost 0; bases outside the gene matches: 2. The CDR3 protein is CASSLVAGSSYNEQFF. CDR3 bases: TGCGCCAGCAGCTTGGTAGCGGGGAGCTCCTACAATGAGCAGTTCTTC.

V is TRBV11-2 and J is TRBJ2-1, with 7 bases that match TRBD1. V shed 5 bases and J 7 bases; nucleotides not matched to a gene: 11. Per the germline V gene, CDR1 is SGHAT and CDR2 is FQNNGV. The CDR3 covers 15 residues. CDR3 sequence (DNA): TGTGCCAGCAGCGAAGGGGGCGGCGGAAAGAATGAGCAGTTCTTC. Translated, it gives CASSEGGGGKNEQFF.

The chain employs TRBV6-4 and TRBJ1-2, with 8 nucleotides matching TRBD1. This CDR3 has 16 amino acids. CDR1 is MRHNA and CDR2 is SNTAGT in the germline V gene. With 8 bases clipped from V and 6 bases from J, the junction kept 17 bases outside the gene matches. The CDR3 DNA is TGTGCCAGCTCCAGGGGGCCTTTTGACAGGGTCGATGGCTACACCTTC. It encodes CASSRGPFDRVDGYTF.

CDR3 region: CASARDTSSGNTIYF. Written as DNA, the CDR3 is TGTGCCAGTGCCCGGGACACCAGCTCTGGAAACACCATATATTTT. This chain connects TRBV9 to TRBJ1-3, with D possibly matching TRBD1 (6 bases). V dropped 8 bases and J dropped 0 bases, with 15 bases sitting between them. Germline V gives CDR1 SGDLS, CDR2 YYNGEE. This CDR3 spans 15 amino acids.

As regards this clone: Germline and junction disagree at one end, which may indicate a read error. The J gene is TRBJ1-1, the V gene TRBV27; a weak D match, TRBD1 (6 bases). Looked up from germline, CDR1 is MNHEY and CDR2 is SMNVEV (reference sequence). CDR3 length: 14 residues. The CDR3 region is CASSISGTSFEAFF. CDR3 DNA sequence: TGTGCCAGCAGTATATCCGGGACATCATTTGAAGCTTTCTTT.

This rearrangement joins TRBV11-2 to TRBJ1-3; tentatively, D is TRBD1 (5 bases). The CDR3 is 15 amino acids. Germline-derived CDR1 and CDR2 are SGHAT and FQNNGV. Trimming stripped 0 bases from V and 4 bases from J, with 10 bases between. In DNA, the CDR3 is TGTGCCAGCAGCTTAGATTGGCAGGGCGGAAACACCATATATTTT. Translation: CASSLDWQGGNTIYF.

The chain employs TRBV29-1 and TRBJ1-2; 7 bases map to TRBD1. Germline CDR1 and CDR2: SQVTM and ANQGSEA. With V trimmed by 6 bases and J by 2 bases, 3 bases remained unmatched. CDR3 length equals 12 residues. CDR3 nucleotides: TGCAGCGTCACAGGGGCCAACTATGGCTACACCTTC. Translation gives CSVTGANYGYTF.

V gene TRBV2 combines with J gene TRBJ2-3; 7 nucleotides match TRBD1. Germline V CDR1 and CDR2: SNHLY, FYNNEI. CDR3 length equals 14 residues. Trimming removed 6 bases from V and 2 bases from J; junction bases left unmatched: 5. This CDR3 reads CASSRQGHTDTQYF. Here the CDR3 DNA reads TGTGCCAGCAGCCGACAGGGTCACACAGATACGCAGTATTTT.

The chain links TRBV19 to TRBJ1-5, with 8 nucleotides matching TRBD1. This CDR3 spans 12 amino acids. The germline CDR1 and CDR2 sequences are LNHDA and SQIVND (reference sequence). The V and J ends lost 9 bases and 4 bases, in that order; junction bases with no gene match: 2. CDR3 bases: TGTGCCAGCCGGACAGGGAATCAGCCCCAGCATTTT. Residues: CASRTGNQPQHF.

The chain employs TRBV14 and TRBJ2-7; 7 nucleotides align to TRBD2. V dropped 4 bases and J dropped 0; count of bases not matched to a gene: 9. Germline V gene data show CDR1 as SGHDN and CDR2 as FVKESK. The CDR3 covers 16 residues. CDR3 residues: CASSPAGALLSYEQYF. The CDR3 nucleotides read TGTGCCAGCAGCCCGGCGGGAGCTCTCCTCTCCTACGAGCAGTACTTC.

The chain joins TRBV19 to TRBJ2-1; 15 bases are shared with TRBD2. Germline V gene sequence: CDR1 LNHDA, CDR2 SQIVND (reference sequence). CDR3 length: 16 residues. With 3 bases clipped from V and 9 bases from J, the junction kept 6 bases outside the gene matches. CDR3 nucleotides: TGTGCCAGTAGTATCCGGACTAGCGGGAGGGCTCCTGAGCAGTTCTTC. Translated, it gives CASSIRTSGRAPEQFF.

This clone was counted once. This chain connects TRBV28 to TRBJ2-3; a weak D match, TRBD1 (5 bases). Germline CDR1 reads MDHEN; CDR2 reads SYDVKM. The length of the CDR3 is 15 residues. The V gene lost 2 bases and the J gene lost 3 bases, with 12 bases spanning the gap. CDR3 in amino acids: CASSLTRAGTDTQYF. The CDR3 nucleotides are TGTGCCAGCAGTTTAACCAGGGCAGGTACAGATACGCAGTATTTT.

This rearrangement joins TRBV7-8 to TRBJ1-2; D gene ambiguous. The CDR3 loop spans 13 amino acids. Germline V gene sequence: CDR1 SGHVS, CDR2 FQNEAQ. V was pared by 1 base and J by 2 bases, with 5 bases between. Here the CDR3 reads CASSLGQNYGYTF. The CDR3 DNA sequence: TGTGCCAGCAGCTTAGGGCAAAACTATGGCTACACCTTC.